One and the same sample provided the 13 T cell receptor beta chains below, sequenced in a study of identical twins. TCRdb fed the 5' RACE reads into MiXCR, producing one record per CDR3 protein. The top ten clones hold under 4% of a sample with 250,000 or so distinct CDR3 sequences, about 7% of them seen once. The sample was also linked to a second study, of yellow fever vaccine responses in identical twins.

The sample comprised memory (CD45RO+) T cells sorted from blood. These receptors came from a woman younger than 30 in good health.

This clonotype has a handful of counts. V usage is TRBV4-2 and J usage is TRBJ2-3, with 7 bases that match TRBD2. The CDR3 has 17 amino acids. The trim removed 1 base at V and 2 bases at J, leaving 9 bases unmatched. The germline V gene encodes CDR1 LGHNA and CDR2 YNFKEQ. CDR3 amino acids: CASSQGSTSKSTDTQYF. For the CDR3, the DNA is TGTGCCAGCAGCCAAGGCTCGACTAGCAAATCCACAGATACGCAGTATTTT.

This clonotype has ten or more counts. The CDR3 is CATSDWKVGEAFF. CDR3 DNA sequence: TGTGCCACCAGTGATTGGAAGGTTGGTGAAGCTTTCTTT. The chain uses TRBV24-1 and TRBJ1-1, with D unresolved. The CDR3 is 13 residues long. Germline CDR1 KGHDR, CDR2 SFDVKD. Trimming pared 2 bases from V and 7 bases from J, leaving 10 bases between.

This rearrangement joins TRBV12-3 or TRBV12-4 to TRBJ2-1, with D unresolved. The CDR3 is 13 amino acids. V lost 6 bases to trimming and J lost 10 bases, with 16 bases between them. The CDR3 protein is CASSHNMMGEQFF. The CDR3, as DNA: TGTGCCAGCAGCCACAATATGATGGGGGAGCAGTTCTTC.

This clonotype was seen a handful of times. CDR3 nucleotides: TGTGCCAGCAGCTTAGAGAGGGGGATCAACAGGGGGCAGAGGTACGAGCAGTACTTC. It translates to CASSLERGINRGQRYEQYF. The chain combines TRBV11-1 with TRBJ2-7, with 9 bases that match TRBD1. The V gene end was trimmed by 1 base and the J gene end by 4 bases; junction bases not matched to a gene: 17. CDR1 is SGHAT, CDR2 FQDESV, per germline (reference sequence). This CDR3 contains 19 residues.

This clonotype was seen repeatedly, ten times or more. The chain joins TRBV12-3 or TRBV12-4 to TRBJ1-1; no clear D gene. The CDR3 sequence is 14 residues long. Trimming stripped 1 base from V and 11 bases from J, with 17 bases between. As DNA, the CDR3 is TGTGCCAGCAGTTTAGAAATTCTGAGGACGGCCGCTTTCTTT. Its translation: CASSLEILRTAAFF.

This clonotype was seen ten or more times. The chain employs TRBV5-6 and TRBJ1-6, with 7 bases identical to TRBD1. The ends lost 5 bases at V and 6 bases at J; junction bases unmatched: 5. The CDR3 loop spans 14 amino acids. The germline gives CDR1 SGHDT, CDR2 YYEEEE. This CDR3 reads CASSPGTANSPLHF. In nucleotides, the CDR3 is TGTGCCAGCAGTCCCGGGACAGCTAATTCACCCCTCCACTTT.

This clonotype occurred a few times. The chain joins TRBV28 to TRBJ2-7; possibly TRBD2 for D (6 bases). Germline CDR1 reads MDHEN; CDR2 reads SYDVKM. Trimming shortened V by 6 bases and J by 4 bases, and 25 bases separated the two germline ends. This CDR3 spans 17 amino acids. The chain's CDR3 is CASSPTAGPTQYYEQYF. The CDR3 nucleotides read TGTGCCAGCAGCCCGACCGCGGGGCCAACCCAATATTACGAGCAGTACTTC.

V gene TRBV4-2 combines with J gene TRBJ2-2, with D hard to call. V was pared by 4 bases and J by 7 bases, with 13 bases between. This CDR3 region has 14 residues. CDR1 and CDR2 from the germline V gene are LGHNA and YNFKEQ. The CDR3 here is CASSPGLLCGELFF. The CDR3 DNA reads as TGTGCCAGCAGCCCCGGGCTCCTCTGCGGGGAGCTGTTTTTT.

This clonotype occurred a few times. This chain links TRBV27 with TRBJ1-5; D unresolved. Trimming took 6 bases from V and 6 from J, leaving 21 bases between them. Germline CDR1 is MNHEY and CDR2 is SMNVEV (reference sequence). The CDR3 loop spans 16 amino acids. The CDR3 sequence is CASRVVLGNNPQPQHF. Written as DNA, the CDR3 is TGTGCCAGCAGAGTTGTTTTGGGGAATAATCCTCAGCCCCAGCATTTT.

This clonotype was observed a few times. The chain joins TRBV5-1 to TRBJ2-1, with 7 bases lining up with TRBD1. The CDR3 length is 15 residues. CDR1 is SGHRS and CDR2 is YFSETQ in the germline V gene. The V segment lost 0 bases and the J segment 8 bases; nucleotides outside the gene matches: 8. CDR3 DNA sequence: TGCGCCAGCAGCTTGGGAGGGGGCACACACCATGAGCAGTTCTTC. This sequence encodes CASSLGGGTHHEQFF.

This clonotype was seen repeatedly, ten times or more. V and J are TRBV5-1 and TRBJ2-5, with D unclear. CDR3 size: 11 residues. Trimming cost V 2 bases and J 3 bases, with 2 bases left between them. Looked up from germline, CDR1 is SGHRS and CDR2 is YFSETQ. The DNA of the CDR3 is TGCGCCAGCAGCTTCGAAGAGACCCAGTACTTC. It encodes CASSFEETQYF.

V gene TRBV3-1 combines with J gene TRBJ1-6; TRBD1 is a possible D gene (5 bases). The CDR3 runs 14 residues. CDR1 is LGHDT and CDR2 is YNNKEL in the germline V gene (reference sequence). V was clipped by 7 bases and J by 4 bases, with 11 bases between them. CDR3 residues: CASTEGIYNSPLHF. The CDR3 DNA is TGTGCCAGCACCGAGGGGATTTATAATTCACCCCTCCACTTT.

The chain carries TRBV18 and TRBJ2-7; 10 nucleotides line up with TRBD1. From germline, CDR1 is KGHSH and CDR2 LQKENI. Trimming at V came to 4 bases and at J to 5 bases, leaving 2 bases not matched to a gene. The CDR3 runs to 13 residues. The CDR3 bases are TGTGCCAGCTCACTTGGGACAGGGGACGAGCAGTACTTC. This gives the protein CASSLGTGDEQYF.